This T cell receptor (beta chain) was identified during a study of CD8 T cells in ankylosing spondylitis. Study results and caveats: Typical of ankylosing spondylitis blood, it appeared, was a TCR beta motif of 7 or 8 highly homologous variants.

TCRdb redid the calling of the 5' RACE reads with MiXCR, one entry per CDR3 protein. The sample includes about 460,000 distinct CDR3 sequences, less than 6% of them seen just once. This CDR3 comprises 13 residues. The ends lost 6 bases at V and 7 bases at J; junction bases unmatched: 6. Per the germline V gene, CDR1 is SQVTM and CDR2 is ANQGSEA. This clonotype was seen repeatedly, ten times or more. What it binds is not known. The receptor comes from a male donor with ankylosing spondylitis. Sequencing input: blood, either unsorted or a sorted T cell fraction (not recorded which). The V and J genes are TRBV29-1 and TRBJ2-1; 10 bases map to TRBD2. Here the CDR3 DNA reads TGCAGCGTGGGAGCGGGAGGGGGGAATGAGCAGTTCTTC. Protein sequence: CSVGAGGGNEQFF.